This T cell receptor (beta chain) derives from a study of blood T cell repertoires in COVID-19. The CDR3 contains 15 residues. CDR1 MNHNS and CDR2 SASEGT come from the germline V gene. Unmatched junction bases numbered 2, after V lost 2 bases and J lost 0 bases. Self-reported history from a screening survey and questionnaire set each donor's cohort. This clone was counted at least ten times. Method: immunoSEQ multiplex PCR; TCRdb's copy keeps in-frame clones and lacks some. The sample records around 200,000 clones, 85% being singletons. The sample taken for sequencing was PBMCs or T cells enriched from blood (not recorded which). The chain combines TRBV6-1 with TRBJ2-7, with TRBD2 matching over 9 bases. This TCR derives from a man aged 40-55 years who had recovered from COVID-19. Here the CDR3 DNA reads TGTGCCAGCAGTGAACTAGCGGGAAGCTCCTACGAGCAGTACTTC. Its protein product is CASSELAGSSYEQYF.